These 5 T cell receptor beta chains were sequenced from one sample in a study of cytomegalovirus exposure and HLA in healthy donors. PCR involved 60 Vbeta and 13 Jbeta primers. The table came from immunoSEQ multiplex PCR; TCRdb's copy has only in-frame clones and leaves some out. The profile shows 140,000 to 150,000 clones, roughly 70% of them singletons. The specimen sequenced was PBMCs. The receptor set was obtained from a man in his fifties or sixties in good health and CMV-seronegative.

This chain joins TRBV2 and TRBJ1-3; D not resolved. In germline, CDR1 is SNHLY, CDR2 FYNNEI. V was cut by 1 base and J by 4 bases, with 5 bases left in between. CDR3 length: 13 amino acids. The CDR3 reads CASSEGEGNTIYF. Written as DNA, the CDR3 is TGTGCCAGCAGTGAAGGGGAGGGAAACACCATATATTTT.

The genes are TRBV6-6 and TRBJ1-1; D uncertain. Trimming removed 2 bases from V and 5 bases from J, with 15 bases in between. Germline CDR1 is MNHNY and CDR2 is SVGAGI (reference sequence). The CDR3 contains 15 residues. The CDR3 nucleotides read TGTGCCAGCAGTTACGGGTCATCACGAGGGACTGAAGCTTTCTTT. Amino acid sequence: CASSYGSSRGTEAFF.

The chain joins TRBV28 to TRBJ2-7, with a possible D match to TRBD1 (5 bases). The CDR3 has 14 residues. Deletions cut 7 bases from V and 2 bases from J, with 15 bases between. Germline CDR1 is MDHEN and CDR2 is SYDVKM. This chain's CDR3 is CASNHFKGAYEQYF. CDR3 nucleotides: TGTGCCAGCAATCATTTCAAAGGGGCCTACGAGCAGTACTTC.

This clone appeared once. The chain uses TRBV27 and TRBJ1-2, with 10 bases that match TRBD1. The CDR3 runs to 16 residues. V lost 2 bases and J lost 5; bases outside the gene matches: 8. Germline CDR1 is MNHEY and CDR2 is SMNVEV (reference sequence). Here the CDR3 DNA reads TGTGCCAGCAGTTTAGAGGATTCGGGACAGGGGTATGGCTACACCTTC. Translating it yields CASSLEDSGQGYGYTF.

The V gene is TRBV2, the J gene TRBJ1-1; TRBD1 aligns across 10 bases. J gave up 3 bases and V 6 bases, and 13 bases lay outside the gene matches. The CDR3 length is 17 residues. Germline assignment: CDR1 SNHLY and CDR2 FYNNEI. The DNA of the CDR3 is TGTGCCAGCAGCCGGGTCTTGACAGGGGGCACGGACACTGAAGCTTTCTTT. It yields the protein CASSRVLTGGTDTEAFF. Supplemented by reference TRBV2 and TRBJ1-1, the full variable domain reads EPEVTQTPSHQVTQMGQEVILRCVPISNHLYFYWYRQILGQKVEFLVSFYNNEISEKSEIFDDQFSVERPDGSNFTLKIRSTKLEDSAMYFCASSRVLTGGTDTEAFFGQGTRLTVV.